This T cell receptor (beta chain) was captured by sequencing in a study of OX40 agonist ivuxolimab in advanced cancers. Turning to the overall study: Ivuxolimab was an agonistic, fully human IgG2 monoclonal antibody directed against OX40 (CD134), a costimulatory receptor. Intravenous ivuxolimab was administered to patients every 2 weeks at six dose levels: 0.01, 0.1, 0.3, 1.5, 3 and 10 mg/kg. Of the approximately 54 dose-escalation patients, hepatocellular carcinoma was present in about 19, melanoma in around 15, renal cell carcinoma in 9 and head and neck cancer in 9. In the dose-escalation cohort, around four fifths of patients were male, and the mean age was around 60 years with a range of roughly 23 to 79. Prior anti-PD-1, anti-PD-L1 or anti-CTLA-4 therapy was permitted, and 30% to 50% of dose-escalation patients had received checkpoint inhibitors. Partial responses occurred in three dose-escalation patients, of whom one had hepatocellular carcinoma and two had cutaneous melanoma. Peripheral TCRbeta sequencing was intended to test whether TCR sequence diversity was altered and clonal T-cell expansion was caused by ivuxolimab. The monotherapy dose-escalation portion (N of about 50 patients) of the phase I ivuxolimab trial is reported in the paper.

Genomic DNA was extracted from sorted cells for sequencing of the TCRbeta CDR3 region. The immunoSEQ Assay was used to sequence the TCRbeta CDR3 regions. TCRdb obtained this table from immuneACCESS and retained in-frame rearrangements with V and J assigned. These tables miss some clones; where compared with another copy, unresolved V genes account for less than half of the shortfall, and the remainder is unexplained. The sample records tens of thousands of clones, approximately 84% of which are singletons. Together, the top ten hold more than 1% of the sample. What the work shows at the level of the full study, not this receptor alone: After ivuxolimab, CD8+ T cells had more expanded clones than CD4+ T cells on average. Low levels of normalized T-cell clonal expansion were also seen in some patients who did not respond. In the 0.1-3.0 mg/kg groups, partial responders had among the lowest normalized peripheral clonal expansion, particularly in CD8+ T cells. At doses of 0.1 to 3.0 mg/kg, clonal expansion of both CD4+ and CD8+ blood T cells was observed from baseline to week 6. Which antigens the clonally expanded peripheral T cells were specific for was not determined.

Only one count was recorded for this clone. This clone's antigen is unknown. One base away there is no much larger clone; base qualities are not given. The trial excluded patients who had a history of autoimmune disease or were on systemic immunosuppression. In every dose cohort, peripheral blood was drawn for TCR sequencing at baseline, cycle 4 day 1, and cycle 7 day 1. The samples were taken from a phase I, first-in-human, multicenter, open-label dose-escalation trial of ivuxolimab. The trial enrolled adults with locally advanced or metastatic head and neck squamous cell, hepatocellular, melanoma or renal cell carcinoma. CD4+ and CD8+ T cells were sorted separately from peripheral blood before TCR sequencing. CDR1 and CDR2 (SGHTA, FQGNSA) derive from the germline V gene. V is cut by 5 bases and J by 7 bases, and the space between the germline ends is 15 bases. From the cysteine through the phenylalanine, the CDR3 covers 13 amino acids. The entry retains the CDR3 DNA only, 39 bases that are in frame from base 1.

This TCR was sampled from an adult with an advanced solid tumor such as melanoma, head and neck, liver or kidney cancer. Here the sequenced sample was CD4+ or CD8+ T cells sorted from blood, taken in a trial of the OX40 agonist ivuxolimab. Here the chain combines TRBV7-2 and TRBJ2-7, with the D gene uncertain. This receptor has the CDR3 CASSPRRLEEQYF. The DNA reads TGTGCCAGCAGCCCCAGACGGCTTGAGGAGCAGTACTTC.